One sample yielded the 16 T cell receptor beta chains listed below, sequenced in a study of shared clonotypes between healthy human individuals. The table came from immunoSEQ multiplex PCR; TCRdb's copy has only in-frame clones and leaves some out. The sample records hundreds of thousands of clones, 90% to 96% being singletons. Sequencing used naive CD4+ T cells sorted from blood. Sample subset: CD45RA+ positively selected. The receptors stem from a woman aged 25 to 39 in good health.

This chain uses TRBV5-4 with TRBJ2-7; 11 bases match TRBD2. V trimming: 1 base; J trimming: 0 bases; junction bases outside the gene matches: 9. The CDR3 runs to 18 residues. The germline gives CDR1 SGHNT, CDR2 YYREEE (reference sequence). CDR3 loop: CASSLTGTSGGSSYEQYF. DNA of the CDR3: TGTGCCAGCAGCTTGACCGGGACTAGCGGCGGGAGCTCCTACGAGCAGTACTTC.

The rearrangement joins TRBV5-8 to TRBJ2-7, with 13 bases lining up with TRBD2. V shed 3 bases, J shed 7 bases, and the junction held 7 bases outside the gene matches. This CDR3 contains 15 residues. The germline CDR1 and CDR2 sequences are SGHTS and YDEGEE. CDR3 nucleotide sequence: TGTGCCAGCAGCTATAGGACTAGCGGGAGAGGGGAGCAGTACTTC. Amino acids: CASSYRTSGRGEQYF.

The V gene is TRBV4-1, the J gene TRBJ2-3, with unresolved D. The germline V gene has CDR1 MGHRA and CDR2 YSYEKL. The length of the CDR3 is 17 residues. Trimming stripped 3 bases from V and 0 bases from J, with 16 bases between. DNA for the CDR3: TGCGCCAGCAGCCAGGGCCCAGGTGCGCGTAGCACAGATACGCAGTATTTT. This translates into CASSQGPGARSTDTQYF.

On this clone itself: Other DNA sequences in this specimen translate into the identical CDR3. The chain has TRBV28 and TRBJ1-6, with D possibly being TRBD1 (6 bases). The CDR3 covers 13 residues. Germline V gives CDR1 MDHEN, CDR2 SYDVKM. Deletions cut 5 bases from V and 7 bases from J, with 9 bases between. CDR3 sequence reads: CASSPDRNSPLHF. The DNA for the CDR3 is TGTGCCAGCAGTCCCGACAGGAATTCACCCCTCCACTTT.

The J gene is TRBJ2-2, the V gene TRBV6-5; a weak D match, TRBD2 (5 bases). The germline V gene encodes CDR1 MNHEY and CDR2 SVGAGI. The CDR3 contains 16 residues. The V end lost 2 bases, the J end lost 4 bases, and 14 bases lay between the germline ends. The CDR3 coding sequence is TGTGCCAGCAGTTACCCCAGCCGGGGTGGCACCGGGGAGCTGTTTTTT. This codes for CASSYPSRGGTGELFF.

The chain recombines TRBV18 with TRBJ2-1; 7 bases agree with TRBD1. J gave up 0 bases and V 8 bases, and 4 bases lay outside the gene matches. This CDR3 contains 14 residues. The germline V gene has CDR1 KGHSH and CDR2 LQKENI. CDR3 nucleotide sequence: TGTGCCAGCGCCGGGACAGACTCCTACAATGAGCAGTTCTTC. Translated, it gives CASAGTDSYNEQFF.

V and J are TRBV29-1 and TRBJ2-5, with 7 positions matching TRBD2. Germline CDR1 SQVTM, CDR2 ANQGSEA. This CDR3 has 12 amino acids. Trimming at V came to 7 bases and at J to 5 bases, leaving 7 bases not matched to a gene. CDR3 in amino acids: CSAGRREETQYF. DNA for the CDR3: TGCAGCGCCGGAAGGCGGGAGGAGACCCAGTACTTC.

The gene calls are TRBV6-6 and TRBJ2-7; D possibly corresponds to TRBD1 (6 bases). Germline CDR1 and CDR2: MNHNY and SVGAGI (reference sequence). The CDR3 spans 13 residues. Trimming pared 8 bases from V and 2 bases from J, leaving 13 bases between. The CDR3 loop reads CASRDTDTYEQYF. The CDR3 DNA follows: TGTGCCAGCCGGGACACGGATACCTACGAGCAGTACTTC.

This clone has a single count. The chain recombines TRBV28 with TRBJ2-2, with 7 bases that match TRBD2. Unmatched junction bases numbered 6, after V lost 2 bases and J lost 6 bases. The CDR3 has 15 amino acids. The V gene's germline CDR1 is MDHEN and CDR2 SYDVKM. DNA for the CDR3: TGTGCCAGCAGTTTAAGACTAGCCGGAGCCGGGGAGCTGTTTTTT. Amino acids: CASSLRLAGAGELFF.

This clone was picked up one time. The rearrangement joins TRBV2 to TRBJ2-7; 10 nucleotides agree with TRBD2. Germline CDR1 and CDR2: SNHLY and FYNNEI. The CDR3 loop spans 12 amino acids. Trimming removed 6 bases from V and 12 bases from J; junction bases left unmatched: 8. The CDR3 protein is CASRTSGAGLYF. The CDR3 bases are TGTGCCAGCAGAACTAGCGGGGCGGGGTTGTACTTC.

The CDR3 region is CASSIQHGNNEQFF. For the CDR3, the DNA is TGTGCCAGTAGTATCCAGCACGGAAACAATGAGCAGTTCTTC. The rearrangement joins TRBV19 to TRBJ2-1; D is undetermined. V lost 3 bases and J 5 bases, leaving 11 bases between the germline ends. This CDR3 has 14 residues. Germline loops: CDR1 LNHDA, CDR2 SQIVND (reference sequence).

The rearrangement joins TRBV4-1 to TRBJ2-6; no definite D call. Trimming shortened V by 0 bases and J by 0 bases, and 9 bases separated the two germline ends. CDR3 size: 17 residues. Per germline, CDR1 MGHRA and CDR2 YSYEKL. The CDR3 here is CASSQEGGRSGANVLTF. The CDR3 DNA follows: TGCGCCAGCAGCCAAGAGGGTGGGCGCTCTGGGGCCAACGTCCTGACTTTC.

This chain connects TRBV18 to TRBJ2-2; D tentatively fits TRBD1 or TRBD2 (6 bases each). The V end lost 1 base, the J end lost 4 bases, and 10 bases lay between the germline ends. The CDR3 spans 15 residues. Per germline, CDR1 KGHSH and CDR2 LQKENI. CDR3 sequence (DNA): TGTGCCAGCTCACCACGGCGGGACATCACCGGGGAGCTGTTTTTT. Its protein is CASSPRRDITGELFF. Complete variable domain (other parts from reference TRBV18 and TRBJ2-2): NAGVMQNPRHLVRRRGQEARLRCSPMKGHSHVYWYRQLPEEGLKFMVYLQKENIIDESGMPKERFSAEFPKEGPSILRIQQVVRGDSAAYFCASSPRRDITGELFFGEGSRLTVL.

CDR3 bases: TGTGCCAGCCAGGGTGGGTTAATGGGTGGCTACACCTTC. This encodes CASQGGLMGGYTF. V usage is TRBV28 and J usage is TRBJ1-2; maybe TRBD1 (5 bases). There are 13 residues in the CDR3. V dropped 8 bases and J dropped 7 bases, with 17 bases sitting between them. Germline CDR1 and CDR2: MDHEN and SYDVKM.

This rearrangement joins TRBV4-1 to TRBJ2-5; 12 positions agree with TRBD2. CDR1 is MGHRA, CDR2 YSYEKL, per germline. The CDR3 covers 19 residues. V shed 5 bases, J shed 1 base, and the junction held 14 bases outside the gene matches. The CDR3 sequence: CASSVAETSGSRLQETQYF. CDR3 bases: TGCGCCAGCAGCGTCGCCGAGACTAGCGGGAGCCGACTCCAAGAGACCCAGTACTTC.

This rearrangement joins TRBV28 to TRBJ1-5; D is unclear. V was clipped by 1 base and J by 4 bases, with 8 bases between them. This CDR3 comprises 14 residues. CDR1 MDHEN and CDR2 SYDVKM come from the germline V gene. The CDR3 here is CASSLLGQNQPQHF. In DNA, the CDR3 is TGTGCCAGCAGTTTATTAGGGCAGAATCAGCCCCAGCATTTT.